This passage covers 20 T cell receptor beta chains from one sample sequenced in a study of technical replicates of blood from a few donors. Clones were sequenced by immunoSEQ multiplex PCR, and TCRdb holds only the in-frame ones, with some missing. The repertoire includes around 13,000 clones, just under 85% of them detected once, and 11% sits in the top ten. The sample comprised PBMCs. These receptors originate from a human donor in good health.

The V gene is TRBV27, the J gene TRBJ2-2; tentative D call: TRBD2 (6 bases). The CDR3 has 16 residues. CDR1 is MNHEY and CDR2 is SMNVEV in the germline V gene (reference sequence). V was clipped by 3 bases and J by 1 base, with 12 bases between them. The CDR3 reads CASSFGLALNTGELFF. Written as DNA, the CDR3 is TGTGCCAGCAGTTTCGGGCTAGCGTTGAACACCGGGGAGCTGTTTTTT.

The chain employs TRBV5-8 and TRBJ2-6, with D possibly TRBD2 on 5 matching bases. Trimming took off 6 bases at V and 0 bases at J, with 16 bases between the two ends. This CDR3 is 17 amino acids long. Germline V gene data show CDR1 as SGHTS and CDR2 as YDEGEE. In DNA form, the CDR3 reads TGTGCCAGCACCGACCGGGAAAGACTCTCTGGGGCCAACGTCCTGACTTTC. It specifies CASTDRERLSGANVLTF.

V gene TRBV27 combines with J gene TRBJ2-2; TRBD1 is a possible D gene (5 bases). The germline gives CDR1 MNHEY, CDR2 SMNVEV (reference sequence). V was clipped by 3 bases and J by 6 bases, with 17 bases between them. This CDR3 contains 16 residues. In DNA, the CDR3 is TGTGCCAGCAGTTTCCTCTCGTTTGGGGCAGCCGGGGAGCTGTTTTTT. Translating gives CASSFLSFGAAGELFF.

CDR3 loop: CASSMDFGAEAFF. The CDR3, as DNA: TGTGCCAGTAGTATGGACTTCGGCGCTGAAGCTTTCTTT. The chain carries TRBV19 and TRBJ1-1; D call uncertain. With 3 bases removed from V and 6 bases from J, the gap between germline ends came to 11 bases. The CDR3 has 13 amino acids. Germline assignment: CDR1 LNHDA and CDR2 SQIVND (reference sequence).

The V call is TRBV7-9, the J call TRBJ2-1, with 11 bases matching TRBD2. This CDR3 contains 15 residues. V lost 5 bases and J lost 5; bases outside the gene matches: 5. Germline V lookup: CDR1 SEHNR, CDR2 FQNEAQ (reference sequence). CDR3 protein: CASSRGLAEDNEQFF. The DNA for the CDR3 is TGTGCCAGCAGCCGGGGACTAGCGGAGGACAATGAGCAGTTCTTC.

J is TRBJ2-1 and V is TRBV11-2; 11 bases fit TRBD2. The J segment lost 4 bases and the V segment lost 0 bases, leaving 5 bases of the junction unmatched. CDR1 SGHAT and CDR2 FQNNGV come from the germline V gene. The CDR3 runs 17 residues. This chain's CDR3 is CASSLDWGTSGYNEQFF. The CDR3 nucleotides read TGTGCCAGCAGCTTAGATTGGGGGACTAGCGGTTACAATGAGCAGTTCTTC.

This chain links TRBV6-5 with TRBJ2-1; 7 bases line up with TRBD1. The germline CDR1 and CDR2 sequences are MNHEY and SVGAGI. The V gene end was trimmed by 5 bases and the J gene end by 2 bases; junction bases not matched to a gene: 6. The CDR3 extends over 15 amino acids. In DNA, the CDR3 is TGTGCCAGCAGTCATCGACAGGGTACCTACAATGAGCAGTTCTTC. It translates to CASSHRQGTYNEQFF.

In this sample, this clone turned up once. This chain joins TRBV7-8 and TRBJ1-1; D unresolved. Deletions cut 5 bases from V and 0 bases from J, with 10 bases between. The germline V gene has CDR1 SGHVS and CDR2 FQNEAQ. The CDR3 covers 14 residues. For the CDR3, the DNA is TGTGCCAGCAGCACACAAACCATGAACACTGAAGCTTTCTTT. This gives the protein CASSTQTMNTEAFF.

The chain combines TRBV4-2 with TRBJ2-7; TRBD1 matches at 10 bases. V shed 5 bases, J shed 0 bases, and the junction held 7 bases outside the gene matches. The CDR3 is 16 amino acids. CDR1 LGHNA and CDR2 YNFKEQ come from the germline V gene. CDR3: CASSNRDRGSSYEQYF. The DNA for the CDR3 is TGTGCCAGCAGCAACCGGGACAGGGGAAGCTCCTACGAGCAGTACTTC.

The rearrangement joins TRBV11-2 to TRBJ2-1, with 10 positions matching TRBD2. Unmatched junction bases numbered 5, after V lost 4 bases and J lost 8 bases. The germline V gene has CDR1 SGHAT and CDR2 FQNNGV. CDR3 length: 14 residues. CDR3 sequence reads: CASSSLAGVYEQFF. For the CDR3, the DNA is TGTGCCAGCAGCTCCCTAGCGGGAGTGTATGAGCAGTTCTTC.

DNA of the CDR3: TGTGCCAGCAGGCTCGGGACACTGCTCAATCAGCCCCAGCATTTT. As protein: CASRLGTLLNQPQHF. The chain uses TRBV6-1 and TRBJ1-5, with D perhaps matching TRBD1 (6 bases). Germline V lookup: CDR1 MNHNS, CDR2 SASEGT. CDR3 length equals 15 residues. Deletions cut 6 bases from V and 3 bases from J, with 15 bases between.

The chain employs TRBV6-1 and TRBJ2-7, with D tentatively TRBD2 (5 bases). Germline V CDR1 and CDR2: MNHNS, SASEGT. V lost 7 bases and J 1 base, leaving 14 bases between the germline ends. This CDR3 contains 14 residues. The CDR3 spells CASIRGPGSYEQYF. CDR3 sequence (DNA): TGTGCCAGCATTAGAGGGCCAGGATCCTACGAGCAGTACTTC.

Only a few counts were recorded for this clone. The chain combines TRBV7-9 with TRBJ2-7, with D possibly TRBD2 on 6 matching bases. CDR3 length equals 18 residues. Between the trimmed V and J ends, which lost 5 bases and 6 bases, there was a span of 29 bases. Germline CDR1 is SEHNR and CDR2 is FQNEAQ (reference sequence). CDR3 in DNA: TGTGCCAGCAGCCCCCGGGGCGGGGAGGCCCGATCGGGTCTCGAGCAGTACTTC. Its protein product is CASSPRGGEARSGLEQYF.

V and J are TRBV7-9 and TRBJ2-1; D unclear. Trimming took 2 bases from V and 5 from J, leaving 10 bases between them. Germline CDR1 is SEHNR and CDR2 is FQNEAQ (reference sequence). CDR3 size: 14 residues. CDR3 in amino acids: CASSLQTDNNEQFF. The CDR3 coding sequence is TGTGCCAGCAGCTTACAAACTGATAACAATGAGCAGTTCTTC.

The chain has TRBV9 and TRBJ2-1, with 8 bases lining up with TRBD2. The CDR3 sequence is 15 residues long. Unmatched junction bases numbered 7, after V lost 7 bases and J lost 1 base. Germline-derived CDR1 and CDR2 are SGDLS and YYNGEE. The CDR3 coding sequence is TGTGCCAGCGGGCGGGAGGTATTTTCCTACAATGAGCAGTTCTTC. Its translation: CASGREVFSYNEQFF.

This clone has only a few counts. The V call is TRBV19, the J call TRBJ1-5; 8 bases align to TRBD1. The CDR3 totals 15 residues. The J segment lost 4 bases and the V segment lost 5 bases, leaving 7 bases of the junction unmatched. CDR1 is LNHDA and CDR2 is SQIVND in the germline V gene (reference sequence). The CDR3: CASSWAGGINQPQHF. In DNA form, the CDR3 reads TGTGCCAGTAGTTGGGCAGGGGGCATTAATCAGCCCCAGCATTTT.

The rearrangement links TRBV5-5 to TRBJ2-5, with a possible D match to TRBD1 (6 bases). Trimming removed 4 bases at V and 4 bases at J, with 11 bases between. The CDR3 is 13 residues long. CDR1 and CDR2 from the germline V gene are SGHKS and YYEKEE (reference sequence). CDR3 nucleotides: TGTGCCAGCAGCGCTAGGGGGTTAGAGACCCAGTACTTC. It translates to CASSARGLETQYF.

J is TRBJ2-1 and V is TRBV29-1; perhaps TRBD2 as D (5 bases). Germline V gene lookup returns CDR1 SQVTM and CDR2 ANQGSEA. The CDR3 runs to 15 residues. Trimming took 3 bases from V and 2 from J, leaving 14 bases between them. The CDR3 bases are TGCAGCGTTGATAGCGTCTCGGCTACCTACAATGAGCAGTTCTTC. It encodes CSVDSVSATYNEQFF.

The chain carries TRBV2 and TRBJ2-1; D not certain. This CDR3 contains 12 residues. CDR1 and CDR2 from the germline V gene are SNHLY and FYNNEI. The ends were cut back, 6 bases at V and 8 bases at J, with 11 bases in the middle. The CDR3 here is CASSQRVYEQFF. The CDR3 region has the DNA TGTGCCAGCAGCCAACGAGTCTATGAGCAGTTCTTC.

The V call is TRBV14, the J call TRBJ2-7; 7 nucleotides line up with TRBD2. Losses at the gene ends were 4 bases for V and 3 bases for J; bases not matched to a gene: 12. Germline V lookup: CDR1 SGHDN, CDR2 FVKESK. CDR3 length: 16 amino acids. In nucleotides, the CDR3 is TGTGCCAGCAGCCGCCCGGGACGACTAGCCCTCTACGAGCAGTACTTC. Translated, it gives CASSRPGRLALYEQYF.